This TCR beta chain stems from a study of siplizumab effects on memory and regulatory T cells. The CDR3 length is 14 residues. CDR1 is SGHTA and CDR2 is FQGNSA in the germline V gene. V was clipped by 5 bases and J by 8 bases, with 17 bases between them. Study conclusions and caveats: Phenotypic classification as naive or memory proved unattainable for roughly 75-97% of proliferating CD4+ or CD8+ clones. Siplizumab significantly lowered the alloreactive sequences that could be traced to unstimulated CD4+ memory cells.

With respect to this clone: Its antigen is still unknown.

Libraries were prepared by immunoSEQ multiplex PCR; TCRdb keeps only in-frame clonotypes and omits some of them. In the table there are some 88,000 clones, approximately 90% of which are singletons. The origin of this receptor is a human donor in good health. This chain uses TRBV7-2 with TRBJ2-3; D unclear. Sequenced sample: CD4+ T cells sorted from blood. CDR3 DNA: TGTGCCAGCAGCCTGGGTTGGTCGCCTGGTACGCAGTATTTT. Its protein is CASSLGWSPGTQYF.